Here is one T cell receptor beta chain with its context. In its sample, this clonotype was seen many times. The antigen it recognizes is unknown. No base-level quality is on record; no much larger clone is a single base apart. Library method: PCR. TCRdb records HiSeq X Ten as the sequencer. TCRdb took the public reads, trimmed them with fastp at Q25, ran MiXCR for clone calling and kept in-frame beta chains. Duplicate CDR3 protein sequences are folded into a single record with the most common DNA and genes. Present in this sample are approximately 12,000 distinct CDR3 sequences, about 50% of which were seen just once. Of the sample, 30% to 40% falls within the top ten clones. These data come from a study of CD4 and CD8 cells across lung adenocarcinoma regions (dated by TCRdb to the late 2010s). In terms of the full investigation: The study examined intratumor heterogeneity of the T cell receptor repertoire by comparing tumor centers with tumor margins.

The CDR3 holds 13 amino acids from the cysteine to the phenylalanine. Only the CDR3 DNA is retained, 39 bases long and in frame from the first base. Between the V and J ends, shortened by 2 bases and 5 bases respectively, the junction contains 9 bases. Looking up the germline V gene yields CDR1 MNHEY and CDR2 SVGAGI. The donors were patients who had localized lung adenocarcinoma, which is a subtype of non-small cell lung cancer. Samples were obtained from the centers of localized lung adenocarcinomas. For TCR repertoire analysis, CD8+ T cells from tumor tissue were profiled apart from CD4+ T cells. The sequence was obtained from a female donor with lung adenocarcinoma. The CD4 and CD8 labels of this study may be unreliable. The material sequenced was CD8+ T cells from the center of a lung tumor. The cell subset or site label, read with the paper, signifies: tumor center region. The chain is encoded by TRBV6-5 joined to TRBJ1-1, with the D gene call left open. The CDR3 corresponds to CASSYLRQTEAFF. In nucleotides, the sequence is TGTGCCAGCAGTTACCTTAGACAAACTGAAGCTTTCTTT.